This T cell receptor beta chain was retrieved from a study of identical twins. The CDR3 runs 13 residues. V lost 3 bases to trimming and J lost 7 bases, with 9 bases between them. CDR1 is KGHDR, CDR2 SFDVKD, per germline. TCRdb redid the calling of the 5' RACE reads with MiXCR, one entry per CDR3 protein. This sample has 650,000 to 750,000 distinct CDR3 sequences, with 21% found just once. This clonotype was seen repeatedly, ten times or more. This same sample was also part of a study on T cells expressing NK-cell markers.

The TCR sequence derives from a woman aged 18-29 years in good health. The sequenced sample was PBMCs. This chain links TRBV24-1 with TRBJ2-1; tentative D call: TRBD2 (6 bases). CDR3 protein: CATSDPGGNEQFF. The DNA of the CDR3 is TGTGCCACCAGTGATCCAGGAGGGAATGAGCAGTTCTTC.